This T cell receptor (beta chain) comes out of a study of lymphopenia after photon versus proton radiotherapy. Overall study results and limits: Photon-treated patients lost naive T cells and TCR diversity; proton-treated stayed stable. Post-nadir TCR diversity decline inversely tracked overall survival among those who died. Authors raise, but do not show, better survival with proton therapy. Oligoclonal CD8+ Temra expansion after nadir drove photon patients' diversity drop.

Details on this clone: Its antigen is still unknown.

Data came from immunoSEQ multiplex PCR; TCRdb stores just in-frame clones and leaves some out. This sample has roughly 40,000 clones; about four fifths occur once, and the top ten carry over 20%. Germline trimming cut 1 base from V and 3 bases from J; bases unmatched to any gene: 1. The CDR3 runs to 15 residues. CDR1 and CDR2 from the germline V gene are SGHVS and FQNEAQ. The sequenced sample was peripheral blood, obtained from a patient treated with proton-based radiotherapy. The receptor's source is a woman in her 70s with pancreatic cancer. The chain links TRBV7-8 to TRBJ1-5; 9 bases align to TRBD1. In DNA form, the CDR3 reads TGTGCCAGCAGCTTAGGGACAGGGGCCAATCAGCCCCAGCATTTT. Translating it yields CASSLGTGANQPQHF.